This T cell receptor (beta chain) was sequenced in a study of technical replicates of blood from a few donors. Sequenced by immunoSEQ multiplex PCR; TCRdb stores in-frame clones only, minus some. The repertoire has 65,000 to 80,000 clones, roughly 94% of them found once; the top ten carry about 0.27%. V lost 3 bases and J lost 0, with 11 bases in between. CDR1 is MDHEN and CDR2 is SYDVKM in the germline V gene. This CDR3 is built from 15 residues. Specimen: T cells isolated from PBMCs. The clonotype comes from a human donor in good health. The chain combines TRBV28 with TRBJ1-2, with D unresolved. In nucleotides, the CDR3 is TGTGCCAGCAGTTTCGGGTCCGATGCTAACTATGGCTACACCTTC. This gives the protein CASSFGSDANYGYTF.